A single sample gave rise to the 20 T cell receptor beta chains below, sequenced in a study of cytomegalovirus exposure and HLA in healthy donors. Researchers ran the PCR with 60 Vbeta and 13 Jbeta primers. The repertoire was sequenced with immunoSEQ multiplex PCR; TCRdb's copy has only in-frame clones and lacks some. The sample holds around 110,000 clones; approximately 81% are singletons and the top ten take just under 3%. Sequenced: PBMCs. These receptor sequences come from a woman aged 18-29 years in good health and CMV-seropositive.

The chain couples TRBV7-9 to TRBJ2-7; D perhaps matches TRBD2 (5 bases). CDR3 length equals 13 residues. V lost 1 base and J lost 3, with 7 bases in between. Germline V lookup: CDR1 SEHNR, CDR2 FQNEAQ (reference sequence). The CDR3 spells CASSLVEDYEQYF. The CDR3 region has the DNA TGTGCCAGCAGCTTAGTGGAGGACTACGAGCAGTACTTC. The variable domain in full, completed from reference TRBV7-9 and TRBJ2-7, reads DTGVSQNPRHKITKRGQNVTFRCDPISEHNRLYWYRQTLGQGPEFLTYFQNEAQLEKSRLLSDRFSAERPKGSFSTLEIQRTEQGDSAMYLCASSLVEDYEQYFGPGTRLTVT.

This chain connects TRBV9 to TRBJ1-2, with 10 bases aligning to TRBD1. Unmatched junction bases numbered 5, after V lost 3 bases and J lost 6 bases. Germline values: CDR1 SGDLS, CDR2 YYNGEE. The CDR3 has 14 residues. CDR3 coding DNA: TGTGCCAGCAGCGAGGGGGACAGGGGTCATGGCTACACCTTC. It translates to CASSEGDRGHGYTF.

This clone was observed once. CDR3: CAISGRQGNTGELFF. In nucleotides, the CDR3 is TGTGCCATCAGTGGGCGGCAGGGAAACACCGGGGAGCTGTTTTTT. The chain couples TRBV10-3 to TRBJ2-2; D is perhaps TRBD1 (5 bases). The CDR3 loop spans 15 amino acids. In germline, CDR1 is ENHRY, CDR2 SYGVKD. Trimming shortened V by 4 bases and J by 2 bases, and 11 bases separated the two germline ends.

The chain uses TRBV7-6 and TRBJ1-4; maybe TRBD1 (6 bases). Germline values: CDR1 SGHVS, CDR2 FNYEAQ. This CDR3 has 16 amino acids. Trimming took 5 bases from V and 7 from J, leaving 20 bases between them. CDR3 residues: CASSLLGAAGGEKLFF. CDR3 DNA sequence: TGTGCCAGCAGCCTTTTGGGGGCAGCGGGGGGTGAAAAACTGTTTTTT.

CDR3 in DNA: TGTGCCAGCAGCTTAATTGAGGGTTCGGGCTACACCTTC. It is translated as CASSLIEGSGYTF. The chain recombines TRBV11-2 with TRBJ1-2; D call uncertain. Trimming shortened V by 2 bases and J by 8 bases, and 12 bases separated the two germline ends. The length of the CDR3 is 13 residues. Germline-derived CDR1 and CDR2 are SGHAT and FQNNGV.

The chain is built from TRBV20-1 and TRBJ1-2; D is unclear. CDR3 size: 11 residues. V lost 8 bases and J 2 bases, leaving 9 bases between the germline ends. Looked up from germline, CDR1 is DFQATT and CDR2 is SNEGSKA (reference sequence). CDR3 sequence reads: CSFPGNYGYTF. CDR3 sequence (DNA): TGCAGTTTTCCGGGGAACTATGGCTACACCTTC.

The chain links TRBV19 to TRBJ1-6; D unclear. CDR1 and CDR2 from the germline V gene are LNHDA and SQIVND (reference sequence). The CDR3 runs to 12 residues. Trimming left V 7 bases short and J 7 bases short, with 8 bases between. CDR3 DNA sequence: TGTGCCAGTACCTACCCCAATTCACCCCTCCACTTT. Translating gives CASTYPNSPLHF. The variable domain in full, completed from reference TRBV19 and TRBJ1-6, reads DGGITQSPKYLFRKEGQNVTLSCEQNLNHDAMYWYRQDPGQGLRLIYYSQIVNDFQKGDIAEGYSVSREKKESFPLTVTSAQKNPTAFYLCASTYPNSPLHFGNGTRLTVT.

In its sample, this clone was seen once. V usage is TRBV28 and J usage is TRBJ2-7, with 7 bases lining up with TRBD1. V shed 10 bases, J shed 0 bases, and the junction held 6 bases outside the gene matches. Germline-derived CDR1 and CDR2 are MDHEN and SYDVKM. This CDR3 region has 13 residues. The CDR3 nucleotides are TGTGCCATTCGAGGGGGCCACTCCTACGAGCAGTACTTC. Protein: CAIRGGHSYEQYF.

V is TRBV5-1 and J is TRBJ1-2, with D hard to call. The CDR3 extends over 13 amino acids. V was pared by 3 bases and J by 3 bases, with 9 bases between. Looked up from germline, CDR1 is SGHRS and CDR2 is YFSETQ. The CDR3 sequence is CASSSDGDYGYTF. The CDR3 nucleotides read TGCGCCAGCAGCTCCGATGGAGACTATGGCTACACCTTC.

J is TRBJ2-7 and V is TRBV20-1; D remains ambiguous. Trimming left V 6 bases short and J 5 bases short, with 8 bases between. Germline V gives CDR1 DFQATT, CDR2 SNEGSKA (reference sequence). This CDR3 is 10 amino acids long. The CDR3 region is CSAAQDEQYF. CDR3 DNA sequence: TGCAGTGCCGCTCAGGACGAGCAGTACTTC.

CDR3 in DNA: TGTGCCAGCTTCGGACAGACCTACGAGCAGTACTTC. Translation: CASFGQTYEQYF. V gene TRBV2 combines with J gene TRBJ2-7, with D possibly matching TRBD1 (6 bases). CDR1 SNHLY and CDR2 FYNNEI come from the germline V gene. V was shortened by 8 bases and J by 2 bases, with 10 bases between the two germline ends. This CDR3 is 12 amino acids long.

This CDR3 is CASGLSLPQHF. CDR3 nucleotides: TGTGCCAGCGGCTTATCTCTGCCCCAGCATTTT. This chain links TRBV27 with TRBJ1-5, with D unresolved. CDR3 length: 11 residues. CDR1 is MNHEY and CDR2 is SMNVEV in the germline V gene (reference sequence). The V end was cut by 8 bases, the J end by 9 bases, with 11 bases between.

V gene TRBV7-9 combines with J gene TRBJ2-3; perhaps TRBD1 as D (6 bases). Germline V CDR1 and CDR2: SEHNR, FQNEAQ (reference sequence). There are 12 residues in the CDR3. The V end was cut by 5 bases, the J end by 6 bases, with 9 bases between. Written as DNA, the CDR3 is TGTGCCAGCAGCGAGAGGGGGGATACGCAGTATTTT. Translated, it gives CASSERGDTQYF.

This chain joins TRBV5-1 and TRBJ2-7; TRBD2 aligns across 11 bases. The V gene's germline CDR1 is SGHRS and CDR2 YFSETQ. V trimming: 2 bases; J trimming: 3 bases; junction bases outside the gene matches: 4. The CDR3 extends over 15 amino acids. In DNA form, the CDR3 reads TGCGCCAGCAGCTTCTATAGCGGGAGGGACTACGAGCAGTACTTC. It encodes CASSFYSGRDYEQYF.

This clone was seen a handful of times. CDR3 in DNA: TGCGCCAGCAGCCCAGCCCCAACAGCCTCCCCCTACGAGCAGTACTTC. Translating it yields CASSPAPTASPYEQYF. The gene calls are TRBV4-1 and TRBJ2-7; unclear D gene. The CDR3 runs to 16 residues. CDR1 is MGHRA, CDR2 YSYEKL, per germline. V was cut by 4 bases and J by 2 bases, with 18 bases left in between.

V is TRBV27 and J is TRBJ2-7, with D possibly matching TRBD1 (6 bases). The V end lost 2 bases, the J end lost 1 base, and 18 bases lay between the germline ends. The CDR3 has 17 residues. Germline CDR1 reads MNHEY; CDR2 reads SMNVEV (reference sequence). The CDR3 region has the DNA TGTGCCAGCAGTTTAAGGGTCCCCCGGGACAAATCCTACGAGCAGTACTTC. This codes for CASSLRVPRDKSYEQYF.

The chain links TRBV6-5 to TRBJ1-1, with 9 bases aligning to TRBD1. With 0 bases clipped from V and 4 bases from J, the junction kept 6 bases outside the gene matches. The CDR3 spans 16 residues. The germline CDR1 and CDR2 sequences are MNHEY and SVGAGI. The CDR3 loop is CASSYSRQGVSTEAFF. As DNA, the CDR3 is TGTGCCAGCAGTTACTCGCGACAGGGGGTGAGCACTGAAGCTTTCTTT.

The table lists this clone with a count of one. This chain joins TRBV5-4 and TRBJ2-7, with 12 nucleotides matching TRBD2. V shed 4 bases and J 5 bases; nucleotides not matched to a gene: 7. Germline lookup yields CDR1 SGHNT and CDR2 YYREEE (reference sequence). The CDR3 spans 15 residues. The CDR3 sequence: CASSTWTSGMDEQYF. The CDR3 DNA follows: TGTGCCAGCAGCACATGGACTAGCGGGATGGACGAGCAGTACTTC.

This chain connects TRBV5-1 to TRBJ1-2, with D unclear. The CDR3 has 13 residues. Germline V gene lookup returns CDR1 SGHRS and CDR2 YFSETQ. Between the trimmed V and J ends, which lost 2 bases and 0 bases, there was a span of 5 bases. CDR3 in DNA: TGCGCCAGCAGCTTTCGGTCTAACTATGGCTACACCTTC. Translation: CASSFRSNYGYTF. Looking up the rest from reference TRBV5-1 and TRBJ1-2 gives the full variable domain: KAGVTQTPRYLIKTRGQQVTLSCSPISGHRSVSWYQQTPGQGLQFLFEYFSETQRNKGNFPGRFSGRQFSNSRSEMNVSTLELGDSALYLCASSFRSNYGYTFGSGTRLTVV.

The V call is TRBV6-1, the J call TRBJ1-2; D is unclear. The CDR3 has 13 residues. The V gene's germline CDR1 is MNHNS and CDR2 SASEGT. The V gene lost 7 bases and the J gene lost 7 bases, with 16 bases spanning the gap. DNA for the CDR3: TGTGCCAGCACCTTCTTTGTGGCCACTGGCTACACCTTC. As protein: CASTFFVATGYTF.